Shown below are 23 T cell receptor beta chains from a single sample sequenced in a study of early T cells in non-severe SARS-CoV-2 infection. TCRdb re-called the 5' RACE reads with MiXCR, one entry per CDR3 protein. The sample lists thousands of distinct CDR3 sequences, 4% to 5.5% seen once, with around 10% in the top ten. Sequencing was carried out using whole blood. The source of these receptors is an adult who was a healthcare worker with PCR-confirmed SARS-CoV-2 infection or an uninfected control (not recorded which).

By its share, this clonotype is medium-sized. The chain has TRBV28 and TRBJ2-7, with TRBD2 identical over 8 bases. The trim removed 3 bases at V and 0 bases at J, leaving 13 bases unmatched. CDR1 is MDHEN, CDR2 SYDVKM, per germline. The CDR3 covers 18 residues. The CDR3 loop is CASSFPRSGGAYSYEQYF. CDR3 sequence (DNA): TGTGCCAGCAGTTTCCCCCGCTCGGGGGGGGCATACTCCTACGAGCAGTACTTC.

This clonotype has at least ten counts. CDR3 protein: CASSEGTSGLTYEQYV. The CDR3 DNA follows: TGCGCCAGCAGTGAGGGGACTAGCGGGCTTACCTACGAGCAGTACGTC. V usage is TRBV10-2 and J usage is TRBJ2-7; TRBD2 aligns across 12 bases. Germline CDR1 and CDR2: WSHSY and SAAADI. J was trimmed by 2 bases and V by 2 bases; bases with no gene match: 4. The CDR3 is made up of 16 amino acids.

This clonotype is classed as medium-sized. V is TRBV6-6 and J is TRBJ2-1; 16 nucleotides agree with TRBD2. J lost 5 bases, V lost 6 bases, and 10 bases had no gene match. This CDR3 has 18 residues. In germline, CDR1 is MNHNY, CDR2 SVGAGI (reference sequence). The CDR3 DNA reads as TGTGCCAGCAGAGGGACTAGCGGGAGGGCCGGGGGGAACAATGAGCAGTTCTTC. Its protein product is CASRGTSGRAGGNNEQFF.

This clonotype was observed many times. The chain is built from TRBV3-1 and TRBJ1-5; D perhaps matches TRBD1 (6 bases). This CDR3 comprises 16 residues. The V end was cut by 0 bases, the J end by 4 bases, with 13 bases between. CDR1 is LGHDT and CDR2 is YNNKEL in the germline V gene (reference sequence). CDR3 in amino acids: CASSQDPGAGNQPQHF. As DNA, the CDR3 is TGTGCCAGCAGCCAAGATCCGGGGGCAGGAAATCAGCCCCAGCATTTT.

The chain uses TRBV6-5 and TRBJ1-6, with 7 bases aligning to TRBD1. Germline trimming cut 2 bases from V and 10 bases from J; bases unmatched to any gene: 8. This CDR3 is 15 amino acids long. Looked up from germline, CDR1 is MNHEY and CDR2 is SVGAGI. Written as DNA, the CDR3 is TGTGCCAGCAGTTACCAAGACAGGGTTGGCTCACCCCTCCACTTT. Translation gives CASSYQDRVGSPLHF.

This clonotype was counted ten times or more. The V call is TRBV11-2, the J call TRBJ2-2; tentative D call: TRBD2 (5 bases). Looked up from germline, CDR1 is SGHAT and CDR2 is FQNNGV. This CDR3 is built from 14 residues. V was cut by 4 bases and J by 1 base, with 7 bases left in between. CDR3 sequence reads: CASSWTGNTGELFF. DNA of the CDR3: TGTGCCAGCAGCTGGACTGGGAACACCGGGGAGCTGTTTTTT.

By frequency in the sample, this clonotype is medium-sized. V and J are TRBV5-1 and TRBJ1-1; 7 bases line up with TRBD1. Germline CDR1 is SGHRS and CDR2 is YFSETQ. The CDR3 extends over 18 amino acids. Trimming at V came to 4 bases and at J to 0 bases, leaving 15 bases not matched to a gene. The CDR3 region is CASSKSEQGIGMNTEAFF. CDR3 DNA sequence: TGCGCCAGCAGCAAATCGGAACAGGGGATAGGCATGAACACTGAAGCTTTCTTT.

This clonotype is medium-sized in the sample. J is TRBJ1-2 and V is TRBV11-2; TRBD1 might be the D (6 bases). The CDR3 consists of 15 residues. Trimming shortened V by 0 bases and J by 3 bases, and 11 bases separated the two germline ends. CDR1 is SGHAT and CDR2 is FQNNGV in the germline V gene. The CDR3, as DNA: TGTGCCAGCAGCTTAGATGGGGGGCCGGACTATGGCTACACCTTC. This codes for CASSLDGGPDYGYTF.

This clonotype counts as medium-sized. The J gene is TRBJ1-2, the V gene TRBV2; no clear D gene. Germline V gene lookup returns CDR1 SNHLY and CDR2 FYNNEI. V was cut by 7 bases and J by 0 bases, with 9 bases left in between. The CDR3 is made up of 13 amino acids. CDR3 sequence (DNA): TGTGCCAGCAACGCGAACGCTAACTATGGCTACACCTTC. Protein sequence: CASNANANYGYTF.

Relative to its sample, this clonotype is medium-sized. The chain uses TRBV20-1 and TRBJ2-1, with 12 bases matching TRBD2. Germline-derived CDR1 and CDR2 are DFQATT and SNEGSKA (reference sequence). The CDR3 is 17 residues long. Trimming took 2 bases from V and 8 from J; bases not matched to a gene: 13. As DNA, the CDR3 is TGCAGTGCTAGACTAGCGGGAGGGCAGCGGGTCGGGGATGAGCAGTTCTTC. Protein sequence: CSARLAGGQRVGDEQFF.

At least ten counts were recorded for this clonotype. The chain has TRBV5-8 and TRBJ2-1; D may be TRBD1 or TRBD2 (5 bases each). The germline V and J ends were trimmed by 5 bases and 4 bases, with 16 bases remaining between them. The CDR3 spans 15 residues. Germline V gives CDR1 SGHTS, CDR2 YDEGEE. The CDR3 is CASRDWGNVYNEQFF. The CDR3 DNA reads TGTGCCAGCAGGGACTGGGGGAACGTGTACAATGAGCAGTTCTTC.

This clonotype is judged medium-sized. V is TRBV18 and J is TRBJ1-1; 8 nucleotides match TRBD1. Trimming removed 6 bases from V and 4 bases from J; junction bases left unmatched: 16. CDR1 KGHSH and CDR2 LQKENI come from the germline V gene. The CDR3 consists of 17 residues. The CDR3 reads CASSRDRSTGAATEAFF. The CDR3 DNA reads as TGTGCCAGCTCGCGAGACCGTTCGACAGGGGCGGCCACTGAAGCTTTCTTT.

This clonotype is termed medium-sized (0.01 to 0.1%). The chain is built from TRBV20-1 and TRBJ2-1; D not resolved. CDR3 length: 15 residues. Per germline, CDR1 DFQATT and CDR2 SNEGSKA (reference sequence). V gave up 0 bases and J gave up 0 bases, with 9 bases separating them. Here the CDR3 reads CSARDPRSSYNEQFF. The CDR3 DNA sequence: TGCAGTGCTAGAGATCCGAGGAGCTCCTACAATGAGCAGTTCTTC.

This clonotype is medium-sized by share. The CDR3 spells CASSQGRETQYF. CDR3 in DNA: TGTGCCAGCAGCCAAGGTCGAGAGACCCAGTACTTC. This rearrangement joins TRBV3-1 to TRBJ2-5, with D unclear. This CDR3 is 12 amino acids long. The V gene lost 1 base and the J gene lost 4 bases, with 4 bases spanning the gap. From germline, CDR1 is LGHDT and CDR2 YNNKEL (reference sequence).

At least ten counts were recorded for this clonotype. The chain employs TRBV7-2 and TRBJ2-1; 10 nucleotides align to TRBD2. Unmatched junction bases numbered 8, after V lost 6 bases and J lost 0 bases. CDR1 is SGHTA and CDR2 is FQGNSA in the germline V gene. The CDR3 consists of 17 residues. The CDR3 DNA sequence: TGTGCCAGCAGACAAATGACTAGCGGGTCCTCCTACAATGAGCAGTTCTTC. Translation gives CASRQMTSGSSYNEQFF.

This chain connects TRBV7-2 to TRBJ2-1; D might be TRBD2 (5 bases). The CDR3 is made up of 15 amino acids. CDR1 and CDR2 from the germline V gene are SGHTA and FQGNSA. V was clipped by 1 base and J by 0 bases, with 7 bases between them. The CDR3 region is CASSLGTFSYNEQFF. In DNA, the CDR3 is TGTGCCAGCAGCTTAGGGACTTTCTCCTACAATGAGCAGTTCTTC.

This clonotype was seen many times. As DNA, the CDR3 is TGCAGCGTCCTAGGGGGCTCTGGAAACACCATATATTTT. Translating gives CSVLGGSGNTIYF. V usage is TRBV29-1 and J usage is TRBJ1-3; weak D call: TRBD1 (6 bases). The CDR3 is 13 amino acids. Germline loops: CDR1 SQVTM, CDR2 ANQGSEA. The V end lost 6 bases, the J end lost 0 bases, and 9 bases lay between the germline ends.

By share, this clonotype ranks as medium-sized. V gene TRBV7-2 combines with J gene TRBJ2-7; 10 positions agree with TRBD2. J lost 3 bases, V lost 2 bases, and 4 bases had no gene match. The CDR3 length is 15 residues. Germline CDR1 SGHTA, CDR2 FQGNSA. The CDR3 coding sequence is TGTGCCAGCAGCTTATCTAGCGGGAGCGTCTACGAGCAGTACTTC. Translated, it gives CASSLSSGSVYEQYF.

In this sample, this clonotype is medium-sized (0.01 to 0.1%). The chain recombines TRBV20-1 with TRBJ1-4; 8 bases are a match to TRBD1. The junction had 14 bases not matched to a gene; V was cut back by 6 bases and J by 11 bases. CDR3 size: 14 residues. In germline, CDR1 is DFQATT, CDR2 SNEGSKA (reference sequence). The CDR3 nucleotides read TGCAGTGCGGGAACTTTCGCACAGGGGGGGAAACTGTTTTTT. Protein: CSAGTFAQGGKLFF.

This clonotype was detected ten times or more. The chain links TRBV5-1 to TRBJ2-5; 9 nucleotides align to TRBD2. The junction had 5 bases not matched to a gene; V was cut back by 5 bases and J by 3 bases. The CDR3 contains 14 residues. From germline, CDR1 is SGHRS and CDR2 YFSETQ. Here the CDR3 DNA reads TGCGCCAGCAGTTTTGGACTAGCGAAAGAGACCCAGTACTTC. It specifies CASSFGLAKETQYF.

This clonotype was recorded many times. V is TRBV13 and J is TRBJ2-7; D gene unclear. CDR1 and CDR2 from the germline V gene are PRHDT and FYEKMQ (reference sequence). Trimming shortened V by 3 bases and J by 2 bases, and 11 bases separated the two germline ends. The CDR3 has 14 amino acids. The chain's CDR3 is CASSFLGPTYEQYF. DNA of the CDR3: TGTGCCAGCAGCTTCCTCGGTCCCACCTACGAGCAGTACTTC.

This clonotype is deemed medium-sized. This chain connects TRBV20-1 to TRBJ2-1; D is ambiguous. The CDR3 runs to 17 residues. The V end was cut by 5 bases, the J end by 0 bases, with 20 bases between. Looked up from germline, CDR1 is DFQATT and CDR2 is SNEGSKA (reference sequence). The chain's CDR3 is CSAGPLGARSSYNEQFF. CDR3 coding DNA: TGCAGTGCTGGACCGCTAGGAGCCAGGAGCTCCTACAATGAGCAGTTCTTC.

This clonotype was seen at least ten times. The genes are TRBV20-1 and TRBJ2-3; 8 positions agree with TRBD2. This CDR3 contains 15 residues. Germline CDR1 DFQATT, CDR2 SNEGSKA (reference sequence). V lost 5 bases to trimming and J lost 0 bases; unmatched junction nucleotides: 7. The CDR3 coding sequence is TGCAGTGCTTCCGGGAGGGCCGGTAGCACAGATACGCAGTATTTT. This sequence encodes CSASGRAGSTDTQYF.